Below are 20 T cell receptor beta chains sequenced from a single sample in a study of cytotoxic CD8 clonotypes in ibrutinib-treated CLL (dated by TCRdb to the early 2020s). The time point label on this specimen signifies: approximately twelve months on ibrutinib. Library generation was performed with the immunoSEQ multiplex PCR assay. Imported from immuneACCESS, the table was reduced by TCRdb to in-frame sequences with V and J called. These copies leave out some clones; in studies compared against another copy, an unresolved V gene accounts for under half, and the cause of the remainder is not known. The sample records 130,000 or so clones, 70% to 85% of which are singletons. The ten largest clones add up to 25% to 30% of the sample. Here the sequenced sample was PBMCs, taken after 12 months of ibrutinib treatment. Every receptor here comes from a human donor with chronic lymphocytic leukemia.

The CDR3 loop is CASSGGHMNTEAFF. The DNA of the CDR3 is TGTGCCAGCAGCGGGGGACACATGAACACTGAAGCTTTCTTT. This chain connects TRBV5-4 to TRBJ1-1; a weak D match, TRBD1 (6 bases). Germline CDR1 is SGHNT and CDR2 is YYREEE (reference sequence). The CDR3 runs to 14 residues. V gave up 4 bases and J gave up 0 bases, with 10 bases separating them.

The CDR3 here is CASSPWLGEQYF. The CDR3 region has the DNA TGTGCCAGCAGCCCCTGGCTAGGCGAGCAGTACTTC. V and J are TRBV9 and TRBJ2-7; unclear D gene. Per germline, CDR1 SGDLS and CDR2 YYNGEE. The CDR3 runs 12 residues. V was trimmed by 4 bases and J by 6 bases, leaving 11 bases between them.

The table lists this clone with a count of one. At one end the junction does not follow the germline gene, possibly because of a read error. The CDR3 here is CASGLETGTPDF. The CDR3 nucleotides read TGTGCTAGTGGTTTGGAAACCGGGACGCCTGACTTC. The chain has TRBV12-5 and TRBJ2-4, with D tentatively TRBD1 or TRBD2 (5 bases each). This CDR3 has 12 residues. CDR1 and CDR2 (germline): LGHNT, FRNRAP. Supplemented by reference TRBV12-5 and TRBJ2-4, the full variable domain reads DARVTQTPRHKVTEMGQEVTMRCQPILGHNTVFWYRQTMMQGLELLAYFRNRAPLDDSGMPKDRFSAEMPDATLATLKIQPSEPRDSAVYFCASGLETGTPDFGAGTRLSVL.

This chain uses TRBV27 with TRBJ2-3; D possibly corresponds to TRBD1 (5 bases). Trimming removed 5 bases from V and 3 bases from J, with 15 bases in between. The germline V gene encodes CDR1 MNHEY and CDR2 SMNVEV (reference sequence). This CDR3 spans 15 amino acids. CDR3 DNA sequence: TGTGCCAGCAGTAACAGGCGACCCCTTACAGATACGCAGTATTTT. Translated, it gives CASSNRRPLTDTQYF.

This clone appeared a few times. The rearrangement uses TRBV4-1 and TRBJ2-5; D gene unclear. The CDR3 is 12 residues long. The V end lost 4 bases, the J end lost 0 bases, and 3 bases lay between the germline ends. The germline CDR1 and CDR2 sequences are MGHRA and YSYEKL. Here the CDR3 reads CASSRNQETQYF. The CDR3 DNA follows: TGCGCCAGCAGCCGGAACCAAGAGACCCAGTACTTC.

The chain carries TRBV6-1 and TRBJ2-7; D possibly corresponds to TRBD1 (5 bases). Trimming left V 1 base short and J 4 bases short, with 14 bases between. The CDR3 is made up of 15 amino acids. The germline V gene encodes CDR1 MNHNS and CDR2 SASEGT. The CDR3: CASSEDIGRVYEQYF. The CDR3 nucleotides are TGTGCCAGCAGTGAAGATATCGGCAGGGTTTACGAGCAGTACTTC.

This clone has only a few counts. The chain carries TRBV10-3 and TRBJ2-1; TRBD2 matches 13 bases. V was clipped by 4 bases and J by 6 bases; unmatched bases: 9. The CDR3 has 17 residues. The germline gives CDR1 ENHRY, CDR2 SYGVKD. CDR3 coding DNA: TGTGCCATCAGTGGGGGCCGACTAGCGGGGGGCCTCAATGAGCAGTTCTTC. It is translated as CAISGGRLAGGLNEQFF.

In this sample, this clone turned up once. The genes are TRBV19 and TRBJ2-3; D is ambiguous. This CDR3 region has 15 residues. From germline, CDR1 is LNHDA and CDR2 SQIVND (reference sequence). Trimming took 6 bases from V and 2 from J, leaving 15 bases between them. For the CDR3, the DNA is TGTGCCAGTAGGAGCTTTGGGTTAACCACAGATACGCAGTATTTT. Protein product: CASRSFGLTTDTQYF.

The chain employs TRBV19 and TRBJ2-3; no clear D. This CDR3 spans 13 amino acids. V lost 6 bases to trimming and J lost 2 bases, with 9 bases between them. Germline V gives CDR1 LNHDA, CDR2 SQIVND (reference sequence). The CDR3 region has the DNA TGTGCCAGTAGGGGCAGTTCCACAGATACGCAGTATTTT. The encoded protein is CASRGSSTDTQYF.

The CDR3 here is CASRRDRGRLLFSYEQYF. The DNA of the CDR3 is TGTGCCAGCAGAAGGGACAGGGGGCGCCTTCTTTTCTCCTACGAGCAGTACTTC. This chain joins TRBV5-5 and TRBJ2-7; 12 positions match TRBD1. There are 18 residues in the CDR3. Germline V gene sequence: CDR1 SGHKS, CDR2 YYEKEE (reference sequence). Trimming at V came to 5 bases and at J to 0 bases, leaving 12 bases not matched to a gene.

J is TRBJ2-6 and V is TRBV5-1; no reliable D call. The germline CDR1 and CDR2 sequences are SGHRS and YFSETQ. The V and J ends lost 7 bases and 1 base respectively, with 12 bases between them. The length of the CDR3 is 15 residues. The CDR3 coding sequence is TGCGCCAGCGGGTTAGACGGTTCTGGGGCCAACGTCCTGACTTTC. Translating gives CASGLDGSGANVLTF.

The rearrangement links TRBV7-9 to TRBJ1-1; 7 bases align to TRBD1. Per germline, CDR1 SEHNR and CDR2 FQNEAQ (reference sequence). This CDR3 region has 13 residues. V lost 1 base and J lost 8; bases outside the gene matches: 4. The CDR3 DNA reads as TGTGCCAGCAGCTTAGTTACAGGGGAGGAAGCTTTCTTT. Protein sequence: CASSLVTGEEAFF.

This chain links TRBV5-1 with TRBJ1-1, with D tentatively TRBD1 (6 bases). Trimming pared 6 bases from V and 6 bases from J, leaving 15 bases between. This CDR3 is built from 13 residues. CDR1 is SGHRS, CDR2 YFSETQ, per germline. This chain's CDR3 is CASNRDAGAEAFF. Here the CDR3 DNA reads TGCGCCAGCAACAGGGACGCAGGGGCTGAAGCTTTCTTT.

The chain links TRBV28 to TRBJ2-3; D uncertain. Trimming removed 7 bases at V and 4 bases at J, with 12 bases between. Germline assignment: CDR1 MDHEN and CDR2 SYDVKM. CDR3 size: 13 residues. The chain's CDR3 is CASTARSPDTQYF. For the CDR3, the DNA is TGTGCCAGCACTGCGAGGTCCCCAGATACGCAGTATTTT.

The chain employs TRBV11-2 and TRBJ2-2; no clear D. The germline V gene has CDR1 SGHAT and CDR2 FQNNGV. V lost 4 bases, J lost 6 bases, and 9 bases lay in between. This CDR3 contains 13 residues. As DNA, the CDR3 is TGTGCCAGCAGCTCAGAAATATCCGGGGAGCTGTTTTTT. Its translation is CASSSEISGELFF.

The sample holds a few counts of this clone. The CDR3 nucleotides read TGTGCCAGCAGAGGGACCGGCAATCAGCCCCAGCATTTT. This encodes CASRGTGNQPQHF. The V gene is TRBV6-5, the J gene TRBJ1-5, with D perhaps matching TRBD1 (5 bases). Between the trimmed V and J ends, which lost 6 bases and 2 bases, there was a span of 8 bases. This CDR3 is built from 13 residues. Germline V CDR1 and CDR2: MNHEY, SVGAGI.

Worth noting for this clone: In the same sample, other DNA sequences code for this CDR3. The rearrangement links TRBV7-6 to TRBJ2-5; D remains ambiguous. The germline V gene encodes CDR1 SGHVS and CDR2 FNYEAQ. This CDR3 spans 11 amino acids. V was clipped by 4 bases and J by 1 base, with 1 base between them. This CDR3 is CASSSQETQYF. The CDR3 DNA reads TGTGCCAGCAGCTCCCAAGAGACCCAGTACTTC.

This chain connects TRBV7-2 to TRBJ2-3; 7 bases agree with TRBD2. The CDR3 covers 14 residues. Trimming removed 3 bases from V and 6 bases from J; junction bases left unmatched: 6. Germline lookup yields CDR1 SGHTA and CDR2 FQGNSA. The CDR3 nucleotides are TGTGCCAGCAGCTTGGCCTTACTAGCGGATACGCAGTATTTT. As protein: CASSLALLADTQYF.

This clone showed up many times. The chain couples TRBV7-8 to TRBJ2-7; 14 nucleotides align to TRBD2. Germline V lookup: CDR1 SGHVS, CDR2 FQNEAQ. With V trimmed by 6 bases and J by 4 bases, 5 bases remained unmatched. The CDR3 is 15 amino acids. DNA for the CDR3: TGTGCCAGCAGAAGGGGACTAGCGGGAGCGTACGAGCAGTACTTC. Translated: CASRRGLAGAYEQYF.

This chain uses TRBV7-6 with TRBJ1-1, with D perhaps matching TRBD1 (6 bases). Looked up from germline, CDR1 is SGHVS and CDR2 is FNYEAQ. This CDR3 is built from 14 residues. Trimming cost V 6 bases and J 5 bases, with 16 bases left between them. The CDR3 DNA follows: TGTGCCAGCAGTGGAGGGGGTATGGTTACTGAAGCTTTCTTT. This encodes CASSGGGMVTEAFF.